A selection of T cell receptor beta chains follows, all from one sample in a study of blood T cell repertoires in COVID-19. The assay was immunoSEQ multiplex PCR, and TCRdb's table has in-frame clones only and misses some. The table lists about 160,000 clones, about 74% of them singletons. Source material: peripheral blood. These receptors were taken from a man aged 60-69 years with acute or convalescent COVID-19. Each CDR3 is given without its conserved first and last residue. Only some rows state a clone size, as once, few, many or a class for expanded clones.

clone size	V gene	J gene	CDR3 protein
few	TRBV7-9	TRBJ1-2	ASSPTGTGLNGYT
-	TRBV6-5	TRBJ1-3	ASSYPGAGNTIY
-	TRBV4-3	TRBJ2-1	ASSQLGRGTYNEQF
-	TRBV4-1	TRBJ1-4	ASSQDVGRGAEKLF
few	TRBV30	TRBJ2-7	AWSTSGGREQY
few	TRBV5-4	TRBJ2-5	ASSLEDRQETQY
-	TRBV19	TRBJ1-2	ASRRRGIEGYT
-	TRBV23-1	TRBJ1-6	ASSRPQGRKFNSPLH
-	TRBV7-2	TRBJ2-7	ASSLALGPNEQY
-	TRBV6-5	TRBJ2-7	ASTTNSYEQY
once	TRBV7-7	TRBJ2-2	ASSLRVNTGELF
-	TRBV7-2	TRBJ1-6	ASSLGQFHSPLH
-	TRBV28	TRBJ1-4	ASSVTGVGSTNEKLF
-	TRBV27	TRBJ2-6	ASSLIGGGGANVLT
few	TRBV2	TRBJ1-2	ASSDVNFQGPYGYT
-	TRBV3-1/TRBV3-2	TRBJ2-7	ASSPGAGVGYEQY
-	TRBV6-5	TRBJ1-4	ASRGTAEKLF
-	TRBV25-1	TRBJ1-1	ASRGDRVTEAF
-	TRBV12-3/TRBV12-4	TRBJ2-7	ASSFRGEQY
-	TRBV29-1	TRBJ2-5	SVELAGGQETQY
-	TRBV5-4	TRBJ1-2	ASSQWAGEYGYT
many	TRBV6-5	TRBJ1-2	ASDRNYGYT
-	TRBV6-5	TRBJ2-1	ASLDRGGGNEQF
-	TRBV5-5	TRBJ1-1	ASSLGRTGANTEAF
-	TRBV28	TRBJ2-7	ASSGGQDSFYEQY
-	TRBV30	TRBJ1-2	AWRRQGLDYGYT
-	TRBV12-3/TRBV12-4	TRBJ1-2	ASSLVRDYGYT
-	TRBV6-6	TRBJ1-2	ASSPRETNYGYT
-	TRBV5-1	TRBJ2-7	ASSLSGGYYEQY
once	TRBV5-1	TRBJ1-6	ASSRQGANSPLH
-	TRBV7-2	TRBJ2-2	ASSLNQGAGGELF
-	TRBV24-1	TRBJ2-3	ATEDRDRDTDTQY
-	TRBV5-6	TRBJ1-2	ASSLGTGNYGYT
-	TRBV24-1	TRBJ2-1	ATSHNPGQGGSYNEQF
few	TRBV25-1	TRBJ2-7	ASSRGQGANEQY
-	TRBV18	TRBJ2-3	ASSPRRGLVLGTDTQY
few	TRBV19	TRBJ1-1	ASSIMSRAF
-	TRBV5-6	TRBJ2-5	ASMRTGTGGPGGETQY
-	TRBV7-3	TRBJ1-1	ASSLTAGQGGTEAF
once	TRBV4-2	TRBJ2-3	ASSQGRLADTDTQY
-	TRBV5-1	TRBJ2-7	ASSMTGDSYEQY
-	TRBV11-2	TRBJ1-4	ASSFFANEKLF
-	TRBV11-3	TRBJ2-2	ASSPGDRTGELF
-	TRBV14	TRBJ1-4	ASSPGGVRTNEKLF
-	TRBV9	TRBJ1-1	ASSVAPNTEAF
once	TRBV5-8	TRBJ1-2	ASSSMAGFNYGYT
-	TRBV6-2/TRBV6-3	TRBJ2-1	ASSYPGSYNEQF
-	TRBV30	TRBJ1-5	AWSVHQNQPQH
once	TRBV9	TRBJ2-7	ASSDRDRESYEQY
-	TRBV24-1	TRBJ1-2	ATSDLGTRYGYT
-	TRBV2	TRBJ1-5	ASRHSGRGNQPQH
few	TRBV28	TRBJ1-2	ASSVEGALKGYGYT